This TCR beta chain was found in a study of shared clonotypes between healthy human individuals (dated by TCRdb to the early 2020s). Concerning the study at large: The cohort comprised two women and a few men aged 18 to 49 years. For each donor, CD4 naive and CD4 memory were each given three plates, CD8 naive was given two plates, and CD8 memory was given one plate. Blood TCR repertoires of 5 or 6 healthy adults were deeply sequenced to estimate repertoire size and the extent of clonotype sharing between individuals. Different laboratories and diverse techniques were used to prepare libraries and sequence TCR repertoires, to increase sequencing depth and limit assay-specific biases. Leukapheresis yielded between about 0.85 and 9.5 billion PBMCs per donor.

The study at large found these results: Compared with non-shared clonotypes, the clonotypes found in all four sorted-subset donors had higher generation probabilities. About 5% of naive CD4, approximately 3.7% of naive CD8, about 2.1% of memory CD4, and 0.4% of memory CD8 clonotypes were shared across a few donors. Naive subsets generally had larger estimated clonotype richness than memory subsets did. Because the study included a small number of donors, the genetic and exposure-history diversity represented was limited. Incomplete sequencing was indicated by rarefaction of sorted-subset datasets, despite the large sequencing depth. Based on pairwise subsampling, the degree of clonotype sharing among donors was expected to be affected by sequencing depth. Only blood was sampled, and tissue TCR repertoires likely differ from those in blood.

For the CD8 naive samples, CD45RO-negative cells were positively selected for CCR7, yielding a CD45RA+CCR7+ population from which TemRA cells were excluded. Donors were healthy HIV-negative adults with no recently reported acute infections or vaccinations. All donors were Caucasian adults living in Nashville, Tennessee, USA. After blood collection by leukapheresis, PBMCs were isolated using Ficoll-Histopaque density gradient centrifugation and then cryopreserved in the vapor phase of liquid nitrogen. Analytical flow cytometry was used to check the purity and quantity of every magnetically sorted T cell population. Each sorted fraction had its genomic DNA isolated and then quantified by UV absorbance on a Nanodrop 2000c. CDR1 and CDR2 are drawn from the germline V gene (reference sequence): MNHEY, SMNVEV. V is cut by 5 bases and J by 0 bases, and the space between the germline ends is 11 bases. The CDR3 sequence holds 14 residues, the cysteine and phenylalanine included. CDR3 DNA is the only sequence kept; it has 42 bases, read in frame from the first base.

TCR CDR3 regions were amplified from genomic DNA by multiplex PCR using the deep immunoSEQ assay. Extracted genomic DNA from each cell subset was distributed evenly across all wells of several immunoSEQ 96-well plates, and each plate was treated as a replicate. For sorted subsets, about 200 ng genomic DNA, equal to some 28,000 T cell genomes, was loaded into each replicate PCR. Purified libraries were quantified with a Qubit 3.0 fluorometer, sized on a Bioanalyzer 2100, and re-quantified with the KAPA Library Quantification kit. Each immunoSEQ 96-well plate was sequenced on its own single-read 150-cycle Illumina NextSeq 550 flow cell. Per the source publication's procedure: Because the immunoSEQ output held only junctional sequences and lacked quality scores, the filtering could not match the filtering applied to full-length reads. Sequences were annotated with PyIR, a Python wrapper for IgBLAST v1.9, and V/J genes and CDR3 were assigned using IMGT germline references. Reads were filtered out if the reads had weak V/J assignments (E-value above 1e-6), no CDR3, stop codons, out-of-frame junctions, or ambiguous translated residues. A V3J clonotype was defined by an identical inferred V gene, J gene, and CDR3 amino acid sequence. The percentage overlap between two repertoires was calculated by dividing the number of shared unique clonotypes by the size of the smaller repertoire. Three approaches were used to assess repertoire richness: RTK rarefaction, the Chao1 estimator, and Recon v2.1 estimates of unobserved clonotypes. OLGA was used to compute generation probabilities for all TCRbeta clonotypes that the gDNA method yielded from a few donors. Drawn from immuneACCESS, this table holds only the in-frame rearrangements with V and J called that TCRdb kept. Clones are partly lost; checked studies trace under half to an unresolved V gene and leave the rest unexplained. From that table come the V and J calls and clone size; the DNA was used to work out D and trimming. The sample profile shows 450,000 to 700,000 clones; 95% to 96% of them were found once. 0.09% to 0.13% of the sample belongs to the ten largest clones.

Of note for this clone: Its recognized antigen is unknown. No base-level quality is on record; no much larger clone is a single base apart.

The source material was naive CD8+ T cells sorted from blood. Read against the paper, the sample's cell subset or site label means: CD45RA+CCR7+. This TCR was recovered from a woman aged 25 to 39 in good health. Recombination linked TRBV27 to TRBJ2-7; the D region possibly corresponds to TRBD1 (6 bases align). The encoded CDR3 is CASSHRTDSYEQYF. The base sequence is TGTGCCAGCAGTCATAGGACAGACTCCTACGAGCAGTACTTC.